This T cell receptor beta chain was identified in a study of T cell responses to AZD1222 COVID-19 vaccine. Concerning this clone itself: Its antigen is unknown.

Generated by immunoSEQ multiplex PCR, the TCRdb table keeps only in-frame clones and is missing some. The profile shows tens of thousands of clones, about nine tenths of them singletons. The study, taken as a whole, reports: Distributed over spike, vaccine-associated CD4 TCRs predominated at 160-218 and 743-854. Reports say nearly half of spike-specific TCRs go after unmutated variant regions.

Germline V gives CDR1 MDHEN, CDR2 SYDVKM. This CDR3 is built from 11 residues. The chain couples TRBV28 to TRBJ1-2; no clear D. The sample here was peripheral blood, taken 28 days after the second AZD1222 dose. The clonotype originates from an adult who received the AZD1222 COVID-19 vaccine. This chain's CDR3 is CATDKIEGYTF. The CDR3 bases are TGTGCTACCGACAAGATTGAGGGCTACACCTTC.